The TCR beta chain described here comes from a study of T-cell reconstitution after alpha-beta-depleted transplantation in children. This clonotype appeared a few times. Unique molecular identifiers were used to barcode this TCRbeta library. TCRdb ran MiXCR on the PCR reads and lists one entry per CDR3 protein. Counted here are some 500,000 distinct CDR3 sequences, roughly 18% occurring once; the ten biggest clones make up about 3.1%. Germline CDR1 reads SGDLS; CDR2 reads YYNGEE. This CDR3 region has 16 residues. V dropped 4 bases and J dropped 7; count of bases not matched to a gene: 13. The receptor was derived from a human donor who donated a stem cell graft to a child with acute lymphoblastic leukemia. The sequences come from PBMCs from the stem cell graft donor, collected from the stem cell graft. The chain recombines TRBV9 with TRBJ2-1; 8 bases agree with TRBD2. The CDR3, as DNA: TGTGCCAGCAGCCTAGACCCGGGACTAGATACAAATGAGCAGTTCTTC. It specifies CASSLDPGLDTNEQFF.